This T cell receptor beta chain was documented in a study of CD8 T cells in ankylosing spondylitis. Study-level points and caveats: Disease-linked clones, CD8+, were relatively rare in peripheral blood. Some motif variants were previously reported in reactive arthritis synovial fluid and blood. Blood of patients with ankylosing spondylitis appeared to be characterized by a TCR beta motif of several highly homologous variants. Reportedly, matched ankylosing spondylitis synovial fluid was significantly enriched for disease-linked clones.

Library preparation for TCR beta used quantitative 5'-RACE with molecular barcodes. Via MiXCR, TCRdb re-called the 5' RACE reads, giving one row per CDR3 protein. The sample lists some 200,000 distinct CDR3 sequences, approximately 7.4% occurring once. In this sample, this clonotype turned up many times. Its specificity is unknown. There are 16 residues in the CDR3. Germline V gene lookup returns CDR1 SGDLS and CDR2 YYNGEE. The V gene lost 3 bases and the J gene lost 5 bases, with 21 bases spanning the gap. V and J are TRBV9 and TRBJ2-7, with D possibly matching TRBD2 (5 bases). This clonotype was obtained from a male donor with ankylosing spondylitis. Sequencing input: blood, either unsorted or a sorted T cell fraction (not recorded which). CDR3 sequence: CASSAYLAGGLHEQYF. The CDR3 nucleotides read TGTGCCAGCAGCGCCTACTTGGCAGGAGGTCTCCACGAGCAGTACTTC.